A single sample gave rise to the 6 T cell receptor beta chains below, sequenced in a study of a mutant IDH1 vaccine in newly diagnosed glioma. Profiled with immunoSEQ multiplex PCR; TCRdb holds only in-frame clones, not every one. This table has about 48,000 clones, roughly four fifths appearing once. These receptors lack a known antigen. Time point denoted: week 35, safety follow-up. Each dose delivered 300 ug of mutant IDH1 20-mer peptide subcutaneously with imiquimod. The sequencing here drew on PBMCs, taken from a glioma patient whose treatment included an IDH1 peptide vaccine. These receptors were taken from a man aged 40-55 years with glioma.

This clone occurred once. The rearrangement links TRBV28 to TRBJ1-1; D might be TRBD1 (6 bases). The germline V gene encodes CDR1 MDHEN and CDR2 SYDVKM. The V and J ends lost 7 bases and 10 bases respectively, with 22 bases between them. The CDR3 has 14 residues. CDR3 nucleotides: TGTGCCAGCACCCCTAGGGACACCCCCTTCGTAGCTTTCTTT. Translated, it gives CASTPRDTPFVAFF.

The chain joins TRBV11-3 to TRBJ2-3; no clear D gene. V gave up 3 bases and J gave up 3 bases, with 10 bases separating them. CDR1 and CDR2 (germline): SGHNT, YENEEA. The CDR3 consists of 14 residues. CDR3 amino acids: CASSFGRSTDTQYF. The DNA for the CDR3 is TGTGCCAGCAGCTTCGGACGGTCGACAGATACGCAGTATTTT.

This clone was observed a handful of times. This rearrangement joins TRBV7-2 to TRBJ2-5; the D is unclear. V was pared by 5 bases and J by 2 bases, with 12 bases between. CDR3 size: 14 residues. Germline V gene lookup returns CDR1 SGHTA and CDR2 FQGNSA. The CDR3 bases are TGTGCCAGCAGCCAAAACGGGTTACAAGAGACCCAGTACTTC. Amino acid sequence: CASSQNGLQETQYF.

This clone was seen more than once but under ten times. V usage is TRBV29-1 and J usage is TRBJ2-1; D might be TRBD1 or TRBD2, each matching 7 bases. Germline V gives CDR1 SQVTM, CDR2 ANQGSEA. This CDR3 spans 15 amino acids. Trimming took 7 bases from V and 9 from J, leaving 25 bases between them. CDR3 DNA sequence: TGCAGCGCCGTACCAGGGGGGGCGGACTCTGGTGAGCAGTTCTTC. Translating it yields CSAVPGGADSGEQFF.

The chain recombines TRBV12-5 with TRBJ2-5; D may correspond to TRBD1 or TRBD2 (5 bases each). Germline V lookup: CDR1 LGHNT, CDR2 FRNRAP. The V and J ends lost 6 bases and 5 bases respectively, with 16 bases between them. The CDR3 has 14 amino acids. Written as DNA, the CDR3 is TGTGCTAGTGGGGGGGACCGCGTAGCGGAGACCCAGTACTTC. This sequence encodes CASGGDRVAETQYF.

The chain joins TRBV27 to TRBJ1-1; D is uncertain. Deletions cut 2 bases from V and 1 base from J, with 8 bases between. The CDR3 contains 14 residues. Germline loops: CDR1 MNHEY, CDR2 SMNVEV (reference sequence). CDR3 nucleotide sequence: TGTGCCAGCAGTTTACGACGGAGGAACACTGAAGCTTTCTTT. Amino acids: CASSLRRRNTEAFF.